A selection of T cell receptor beta chains follows, all from one sample in a study of shared clonotypes between healthy human individuals. This table comes from immunoSEQ multiplex PCR, and its TCRdb copy is limited to in-frame clones, with some not included. The sample holds about 2,100,000 clones, roughly 91% seen once. The sequenced sample was naive CD8+ T cells from PBMCs. Receptor source: a man aged 18 to 29 in good health. Some clones in this sample may be carry-over from other donors' samples. CDR3s include the opening cysteine and the closing phenylalanine or tryptophan. The order of the fields is V gene, J gene, clone size, D gene, CDR3 protein, CDR3 DNA. The D gene is left open where the match is weak. Size is stated for part of the rows, as once, few or many counts, or as a class when the clone is expanded.

>TRBV27|TRBJ2-4|-|-
CASSSRAGSLNIQYF
TGTGCCAGCAGTTCGAGGGCAGGGAGCCTAAACATTCAGTACTTC
>TRBV30|TRBJ1-6|-|-
CAWTPAVFPYNSPLHF
TGTGCCTGGACCCCCGCAGTATTCCCCTATAATTCACCCCTCCACTTT
>TRBV7-8|TRBJ2-7|-|TRBD1
CASSPWTGQSYEQYF
TGTGCCAGCAGCCCGTGGACAGGGCAGTCTTACGAGCAGTACTTC
>TRBV6-1|TRBJ1-2|-|-
CASSEAPVTVNYGYTF
TGTGCCAGCAGTGAAGCCCCAGTTACGGTTAACTATGGCTACACCTTC
>TRBV4-3|TRBJ2-7|-|-
CASSQDEGGGYEQYF
TGCGCCAGCAGCCAAGACGAGGGAGGGGGCTACGAGCAGTACTTC
>TRBV15|TRBJ2-7|-|-
CATSRRGTDDYEQYF
TGTGCCACCAGCAGGAGGGGGACGGATGACTACGAGCAGTACTTC
>TRBV7-9|TRBJ1-1|few|-
CASSFEDREAFF
TGTGCCAGCAGCTTCGAGGACAGAGAAGCTTTCTTT
>TRBV4-1|TRBJ1-5|-|-
CASSQDGGGGMHF
TGCGCCAGCAGCCAAGATGGAGGAGGGGGAATGCATTTT
>TRBV19|TRBJ1-5|-|-
CASTLVAGSNQPQHF
TGTGCCAGTACCCTGGTGGCGGGCAGCAATCAGCCCCAGCATTTT
>TRBV7-9|TRBJ2-5|once|-
CASTLGGWETQYF
TGTGCCAGCACCTTGGGGGGCTGGGAGACCCAGTACTTC
>TRBV5-6|TRBJ2-3|-|-
CASSLGRGWGTDTQYF
TGTGCCAGCAGCTTGGGGCGGGGCTGGGGCACAGATACGCAGTATTTT
>TRBV5-6|TRBJ1-1|-|-
CASSNWGNTEAFF
TGTGCCAGCAGCAACTGGGGGAACACTGAAGCTTTCTTT
>TRBV9|TRBJ1-2|-|-
CASSSGTGSPLANYGYTF
TGTGCCAGCAGCAGCGGTACAGGGTCTCCCCTAGCTAACTATGGCTACACCTTC
>TRBV9|TRBJ2-7|-|-
CASSAGDSAGYEQYF
TGTGCCAGCAGCGCTGGCGACTCCGCCGGCTACGAGCAGTACTTC
>TRBV27|TRBJ1-2|-|TRBD1
CASSRRTGDYYGYTF
TGTGCCAGCAGTCGAAGGACAGGGGACTACTATGGCTACACCTTC
>TRBV5-1|TRBJ1-1|-|-
CASAPLNVWNTEAFF
TGCGCCAGCGCCCCTCTCAATGTTTGGAACACTGAAGCTTTCTTT
>TRBV6-1|TRBJ2-7|-|-
CASSEGTSEQYF
TGTGCCAGCAGTGAAGGGACCAGCGAGCAGTACTTC
>TRBV30|TRBJ2-3|-|-
CAWSDGLRLGDTQYF
TGTGCCTGGAGTGACGGATTGCGCCTAGGAGATACGCAGTATTTT
>TRBV9|TRBJ1-1|once|-
CASNSQGTEAFF
TGTGCCAGCAATTCACAGGGCACTGAAGCTTTCTTT
>TRBV30|TRBJ1-2|-|-
CAWSPTGVPATF
TGTGCCTGGAGTCCGACCGGGGTTCCGGCCACCTTC
>TRBV5-6|TRBJ2-7|-|-
CASSLGLYEQYF
TGTGCCAGCAGCTTGGGCTTATACGAGCAGTACTTC
>TRBV27|TRBJ2-1|-|-
CASSFSSGEAYNEQFF
TGTGCCAGCAGTTTTTCCTCCGGGGAGGCCTACAATGAGCAGTTCTTC
>TRBV9|TRBJ2-1|-|TRBD2
CASSSSVGRLDNEQFF
TGTGCCAGCAGCTCTAGCGTCGGGAGGTTAGACAATGAGCAGTTCTTC
>TRBV7-8|TRBJ1-1|-|TRBD1
CASRRDREAEAFF
TGTGCCAGCAGAAGGGACAGGGAAGCTGAAGCTTTCTTT
>TRBV15|TRBJ2-3|-|-
CATSAATDTQYF
TGTGCCACCAGCGCGGCGACAGATACGCAGTATTTT
>TRBV28|TRBJ2-2|-|TRBD1
CASSFGTGNLPGELFF
TGTGCCAGCAGTTTTGGGACAGGGAATTTGCCCGGGGAGCTGTTTTTT
>TRBV11-3|TRBJ2-1|once|TRBD2
CASSLRLALHEQFF
TGTGCCAGCAGCTTAAGACTAGCGCTACATGAGCAGTTCTTC
>TRBV4-2|TRBJ2-1|once|-
CASSQDKDEQFF
TGTGCCAGCAGCCAAGATAAGGATGAGCAGTTCTTC
>TRBV6-5|TRBJ2-4|once|-
CASRTPGSKNIQYF
TGTGCCAGCAGAACCCCGGGGTCCAAAAACATTCAGTACTTC
>TRBV4-3|TRBJ2-1|-|-
CASSQGSWAHQRQFF
TGCGCCAGCAGCCAAGGGTCCTGGGCCCACCAGCGGCAGTTCTTC
>TRBV27|TRBJ2-5|-|-
CASTSSGRMWETQYF
TGTGCCAGCACTTCCAGTGGGAGGATGTGGGAGACCCAGTACTTC
>TRBV10-3|TRBJ2-7|-|-
CAIRGPRLPDEQYF
TGTGCCATCAGAGGACCACGCCTGCCTGACGAGCAGTACTTC
>TRBV30|TRBJ2-2|-|TRBD1
CAWTGTGATGELFF
TGTGCCTGGACCGGGACAGGGGCCACCGGGGAGCTGTTTTTT
>TRBV19|TRBJ2-5|-|TRBD2
CASSSPRTSGKETQYF
TGTGCCAGTAGCAGCCCCAGGACTAGCGGAAAAGAGACCCAGTACTTC
>TRBV29-1|TRBJ1-2|-|TRBD1
CSVEGDRVGGYTF
TGCAGCGTTGAAGGGGACAGGGTGGGCGGCTACACCTTC
>TRBV7-3|TRBJ2-3|-|TRBD2
CASRRGTSGPEGYPDTQYF
TGTGCCAGCAGACGTGGGACTAGCGGCCCCGAAGGTTACCCAGATACGCAGTATTTT
>TRBV4-1|TRBJ2-7|-|-
CASSQDNRATYEQYF
TGCGCCAGCAGCCAAGATAACAGGGCCACCTACGAGCAGTACTTC
>TRBV5-1|TRBJ2-1|-|TRBD2
CASSYGLAGGYEQFF
TGCGCCAGCAGCTATGGACTAGCGGGAGGTTATGAGCAGTTCTTC
>TRBV27|TRBJ2-2|-|TRBD2
CASSLLAGRVGELFF
TGTGCCAGCAGTTTATTGGCAGGGAGGGTCGGGGAGCTGTTTTTT
>TRBV6-5|TRBJ2-1|-|TRBD2
CASSYAGVMDEQFF
TGTGCCAGCAGTTACGCGGGAGTTATGGATGAGCAGTTCTTC
>TRBV27|TRBJ2-5|-|TRBD2
CASSSPGNGRAGETQYF
TGTGCCAGCAGTTCTCCCGGGAACGGGAGGGCCGGGGAGACCCAGTACTTC
>TRBV5-4|TRBJ2-1|once|-
CASSGNRDFYNEQFF
TGTGCCAGCAGCGGGAACCGGGACTTCTACAATGAGCAGTTCTTC